This T cell receptor (beta chain) is drawn from a study of T cell responses to AZD1222 COVID-19 vaccine. Study-level information: Second-dose intervals near 4 or 12 weeks were combined. Study-wide results and caveats: Females made up more of the donors, who were largely white British, and clonal diversity may have come out too low. Spike as a whole was targeted by vaccine-associated CD4 TCRs, dominant at 160-218 and 743-854. Baseline serostatus was positive in only a handful of AZD1222 recipients.

On this clone: The antigen is unknown.

Trimming stripped 0 bases from V and 3 bases from J, with 13 bases between. The germline V gene has CDR1 SGDLS and CDR2 YYNGEE. The CDR3 covers 16 residues. The table came from immunoSEQ multiplex PCR; TCRdb's copy has only in-frame clones and leaves some out. The sample lists 100,000 to 150,000 clones, approximately 86% seen once, with 1.5% in the top ten. This rearrangement joins TRBV9 to TRBJ1-3, with D possibly TRBD1 on 6 matching bases. The clonotype comes from an adult in good health. The material was peripheral blood, obtained on day 0 of AZD1222 vaccination. DNA of the CDR3: TGTGCCAGCAGCGTAGGAGGACAGTCGAGTGGAAACACCATATATTTT. This translates into CASSVGGQSSGNTIYF. Based on the CDR3 plus reference TRBV9 and TRBJ1-3, the full variable domain is DSGVTQTPKHLITATGQRVTLRCSPRSGDLSVYWYQQSLDQGLQFLIQYYNGEERAKGNILERFSAQQFPDLHSELNLSSLELGDSALYFCASSVGGQSSGNTIYFGEGSWLTVV.